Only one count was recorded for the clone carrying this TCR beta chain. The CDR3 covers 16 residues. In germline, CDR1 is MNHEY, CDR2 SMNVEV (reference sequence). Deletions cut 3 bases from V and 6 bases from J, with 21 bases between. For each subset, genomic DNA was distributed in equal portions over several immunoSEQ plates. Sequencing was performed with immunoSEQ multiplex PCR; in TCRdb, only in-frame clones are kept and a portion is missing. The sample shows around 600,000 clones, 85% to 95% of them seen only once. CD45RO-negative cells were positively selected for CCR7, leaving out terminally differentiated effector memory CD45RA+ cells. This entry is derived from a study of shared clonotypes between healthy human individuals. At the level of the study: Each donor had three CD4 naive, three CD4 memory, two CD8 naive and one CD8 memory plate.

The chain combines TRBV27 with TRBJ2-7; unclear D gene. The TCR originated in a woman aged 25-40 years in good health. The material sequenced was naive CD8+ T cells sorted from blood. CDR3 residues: CASSFAPKVSGTEQYF. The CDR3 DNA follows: TGTGCCAGCAGTTTTGCCCCCAAGGTCTCTGGAACCGAGCAGTACTTC.